This TCR beta chain was sequenced in a study of blood T cell repertoires in COVID-19. At the level of the study: Donors in the United States, Italy and Spain gave samples during acute or convalescent COVID-19. Nucleic acid was either cDNA or gDNA, and it came from T cells, B-cell-depleted T cells, or PBMCs.

Germline values: CDR1 SNHLY, CDR2 FYNNEI. CDR3 size: 15 residues. V gave up 2 bases and J gave up 1 base, with 11 bases separating them. Produced via immunoSEQ multiplex PCR; TCRdb's table is partial and in-frame only. The data hold some 460,000 clones, with 75% to 90% observed a single time. The chain is built from TRBV2 and TRBJ1-1; D is undetermined. The TCR sequence derives from a young woman with acute or convalescent COVID-19. Sequenced: peripheral blood. The CDR3 nucleotides read TGTGCCAGCAGTGAAAGTGAGTTCCAGAACACTGAAGCTTTCTTT. It encodes CASSESEFQNTEAFF. Drawing the rest from reference TRBV2 and TRBJ1-1, the complete variable domain is EPEVTQTPSHQVTQMGQEVILRCVPISNHLYFYWYRQILGQKVEFLVSFYNNEISEKSEIFDDQFSVERPDGSNFTLKIRSTKLEDSAMYFCASSESEFQNTEAFFGQGTRLTVV.